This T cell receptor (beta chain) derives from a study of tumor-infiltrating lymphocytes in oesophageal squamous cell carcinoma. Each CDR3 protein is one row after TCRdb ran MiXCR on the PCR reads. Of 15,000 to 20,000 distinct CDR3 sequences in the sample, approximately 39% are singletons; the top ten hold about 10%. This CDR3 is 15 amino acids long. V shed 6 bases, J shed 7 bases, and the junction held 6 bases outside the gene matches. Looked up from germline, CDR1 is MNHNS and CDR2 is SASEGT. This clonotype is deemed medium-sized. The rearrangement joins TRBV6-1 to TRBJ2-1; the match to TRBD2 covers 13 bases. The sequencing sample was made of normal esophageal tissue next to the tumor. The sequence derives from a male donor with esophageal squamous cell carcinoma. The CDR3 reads CASSGGLAGLNEQFF. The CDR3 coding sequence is TGTGCCAGCAGCGGGGGACTAGCGGGATTGAATGAGCAGTTCTTC.